Below, 13 T cell receptor beta chains from the same sample are listed, as sequenced in a study of T-cell reconstitution after alpha-beta-depleted transplantation in children. As it was prepared, the TCRbeta library received unique molecular identifiers. TCRdb passed the PCR reads through MiXCR, listing each CDR3 protein once. The top ten clones hold 3% of a sample with 150,000 to 200,000 distinct CDR3 sequences, about 6.4% of them seen once. The sequencing used PBMCs from the stem cell graft donor, collected from the stem cell graft. Every receptor here comes from a human donor who donated a stem cell graft to a child with Wiskott-Aldrich syndrome.

This clonotype was seen at least ten times. The genes are TRBV20-1 and TRBJ2-7; TRBD2 is a possible D gene (7 bases). Germline V gene lookup returns CDR1 DFQATT and CDR2 SNEGSKA (reference sequence). This CDR3 region has 14 residues. V was clipped by 5 bases and J by 5 bases, with 19 bases between them. The DNA for the CDR3 is TGCAGTGCTGGGGGCGGAGCGGGACGAGACGAGCAGTACTTC. Its translation is CSAGGGAGRDEQYF.

This clonotype came up a few times. V and J are TRBV11-2 and TRBJ1-6, with D unclear. V lost 1 base and J 7 bases, leaving 14 bases between the germline ends. The CDR3 contains 16 residues. Germline V gives CDR1 SGHAT, CDR2 FQNNGV. Here the CDR3 reads CASSLGFRGLNSPLHF. The CDR3 nucleotides read TGTGCCAGCAGCTTAGGGTTCCGGGGATTAAATTCACCCCTCCACTTT. Combining the CDR3 with reference TRBV11-2 and TRBJ1-6 gives the whole variable domain EAGVAQSPRYKIIEKRQSVAFWCNPISGHATLYWYQQILGQGPKLLIQFQNNGVVDDSQLPKDRFSAERLKGVDSTLKIQPAKLEDSAVYLCASSLGFRGLNSPLHFGNGTRLTVT.

In this sample, this clonotype turned up many times. The junction departs from the called germline gene at one end, perhaps through a read error. The chain has TRBV5-1 and TRBJ2-1; 9 bases are a match to TRBD2. CDR3 length: 15 residues. CDR1 and CDR2 (germline): SGHRS, YFSETQ. As DNA, the CDR3 is TGCGCCAGCAGTCCGGGACTAGCCTCCAACAATGAGCAGTTCTTC. Translation: CASSPGLASNNEQFF.

This clonotype was detected only a few times. This sequence joins TRBV5-1 and TRBJ1-1; D may be TRBD1 (6 bases). V was cut by 1 base and J by 1 base, with 11 bases left in between. Germline values: CDR1 SGHRS, CDR2 YFSETQ. This CDR3 has 15 residues. The DNA for the CDR3 is TGCGCCAGCAGCTTGAGGGGACAAAAGAACACTGAAGCTTTCTTT. Amino acid sequence: CASSLRGQKNTEAFF.

This clonotype was counted many times. V and J are TRBV10-3 and TRBJ2-2; 12 nucleotides match TRBD2. CDR3 length equals 15 residues. Germline CDR1 reads ENHRY; CDR2 reads SYGVKD. V dropped 7 bases and J dropped 3; count of bases not matched to a gene: 3. The chain's CDR3 is CAIKTSGSDTGELFF. CDR3 DNA: TGTGCCATCAAGACTAGCGGGAGCGACACCGGGGAGCTGTTTTTT.

This clonotype was recorded many times. The J gene is TRBJ2-5, the V gene TRBV10-3, with D hard to call. With 0 bases removed from V and 1 base from J, the gap between germline ends came to 9 bases. The CDR3 covers 15 residues. Germline CDR1 is ENHRY and CDR2 is SYGVKD. The DNA for the CDR3 is TGTGCCATCAGTGAGTCTGGGCAGCGCCAAGAGACCCAGTACTTC. Amino acid sequence: CAISESGQRQETQYF.

This clonotype was seen many times. The V gene is TRBV18, the J gene TRBJ1-1; 7 bases fit TRBD1. Germline lookup yields CDR1 KGHSH and CDR2 LQKENI. The CDR3 is 14 amino acids. V dropped 6 bases and J dropped 5; count of bases not matched to a gene: 9. CDR3 sequence (DNA): TGTGCCAGCTCCCTGATTGACAGGGTGACTGAAGCTTTCTTT. Translating it yields CASSLIDRVTEAFF.

In its sample, this clonotype was seen many times. The chain is built from TRBV5-6 and TRBJ2-1; 9 nucleotides line up with TRBD1. This CDR3 comprises 13 residues. Losses at the gene ends were 5 bases for V and 8 bases for J; bases not matched to a gene: 5. Germline V lookup: CDR1 SGHDT, CDR2 YYEEEE. This CDR3 reads CASRGQGLDEQFF. CDR3 DNA sequence: TGTGCCAGCAGGGGACAGGGTTTAGATGAGCAGTTCTTC.

This clonotype was seen a handful of times. The chain joins TRBV18 to TRBJ2-6; D remains ambiguous. CDR3 size: 16 residues. Germline V gene lookup returns CDR1 KGHSH and CDR2 LQKENI. Trimming cost V 1 base and J 2 bases, with 9 bases left between them. The CDR3 nucleotides read TGTGCCAGCTCACCACGAATGGGGACTGGGGCCAACGTCCTGACTTTC. Translation: CASSPRMGTGANVLTF.

Notes on this clonotype: The junction and the germline gene differ at one end; a read error may be behind it. This chain uses TRBV12-3 or TRBV12-4 with TRBJ2-1; TRBD1 agrees at 8 bases. This CDR3 spans 15 amino acids. CDR3 in amino acids: CASSLDRGSYDEQFF. The CDR3 coding sequence is TGTGCCAGCAGTTTAGACAGGGGGTCCTACGATGAGCAGTTCTTC.

This clonotype appeared many times. The chain joins TRBV7-2 to TRBJ2-3; D is ambiguous. Per the germline V gene, CDR1 is SGHTA and CDR2 is FQGNSA. Trimming pared 1 base from V and 7 bases from J, leaving 3 bases between. The CDR3 sequence is 11 residues long. This CDR3 reads CASSLVNTQYF. The DNA for the CDR3 is TGTGCCAGCAGCTTAGTGAATACGCAGTATTTT.

V gene TRBV23-1 combines with J gene TRBJ2-1, with D possibly TRBD2 on 5 matching bases. TRBV23-1 is labeled an ORF, and its function is uncertain. The CDR3 covers 19 residues. V lost 6 bases to trimming and J lost 0 bases, with 24 bases between them. The CDR3, as DNA: TGCGCCAGCAGCCTGCCGGCGACTATTGGGTCCATCTCCTACAATGAGCAGTTCTTC. As protein: CASSLPATIGSISYNEQFF.

The sample holds many counts of this clonotype. The V gene is TRBV15, the J gene TRBJ2-3; 8 nucleotides line up with TRBD2. The CDR3 is 17 amino acids. V lost 0 bases to trimming and J lost 3 bases; unmatched junction nucleotides: 8. Germline V gene lookup returns CDR1 LNHNV and CDR2 YYDKDF (reference sequence). The CDR3 protein is CATSRDRSGEGTDTQYF. CDR3 DNA: TGTGCCACCAGCAGAGATCGTAGCGGGGAGGGTACAGATACGCAGTATTTT.